These 7 T cell receptor beta chains were sequenced from one sample in a study of blood T cell repertoires in COVID-19. The table came from immunoSEQ multiplex PCR; TCRdb's copy has only in-frame clones and leaves some out. The table lists 290,000 or so clones, around nine tenths of them singletons. The sequenced material came from PBMCs or T cells enriched from blood (not recorded which). Receptors originate from a woman under 30 who had recovered from COVID-19.

V gene TRBV7-9 combines with J gene TRBJ2-1, with D perhaps TRBD2 (6 bases). The CDR3 length is 14 residues. The V gene's germline CDR1 is SEHNR and CDR2 FQNEAQ (reference sequence). V was pared by 1 base and J by 3 bases, with 7 bases between. The CDR3 DNA reads as TGTGCCAGCAGCTTAGGGGGGGACTACAATGAGCAGTTCTTC. Protein product: CASSLGGDYNEQFF.

The chain's CDR3 is CAWSVTRLRDNSPLHF. In DNA form, the CDR3 reads TGTGCCTGGAGTGTGACCAGATTGAGGGATAATTCACCCCTCCACTTT. J is TRBJ1-6 and V is TRBV30; the D is unclear. V lost 0 bases and J 5 bases, leaving 14 bases between the germline ends. This CDR3 comprises 16 residues. Germline V gene lookup returns CDR1 GTSNPN and CDR2 SVGIG (reference sequence).

The J gene is TRBJ1-2, the V gene TRBV30; 7 nucleotides agree with TRBD1. Germline V gene lookup returns CDR1 GTSNPN and CDR2 SVGIG (reference sequence). With V trimmed by 5 bases and J by 2 bases, 8 bases remained unmatched. The CDR3 is 14 residues long. CDR3 in DNA: TGTGCCTGGCGGACAGGAAGAAGGAACTATGGCTACACCTTC. Amino acid sequence: CAWRTGRRNYGYTF.

V is TRBV7-9 and J is TRBJ1-1, with TRBD1 as a possible D gene (5 bases). Germline V gene sequence: CDR1 SEHNR, CDR2 FQNEAQ (reference sequence). CDR3 length: 13 amino acids. Between the trimmed V and J ends, which lost 5 bases and 4 bases, there was a span of 11 bases. DNA for the CDR3: TGTGCCAGCAGCCCTACGGGGGTCACTGAAGCTTTCTTT. This codes for CASSPTGVTEAFF.

This clone showed up just once. The chain is built from TRBV11-3 and TRBJ2-3; 7 positions agree with TRBD2. Germline lookup yields CDR1 SGHNT and CDR2 YENEEA. CDR3 size: 16 residues. The V gene end was trimmed by 1 base and the J gene end by 0 bases; junction bases not matched to a gene: 4. The CDR3 DNA follows: TGTGCCAGCAGCTTAGGGCGCGGGGGTAGCACAGATACGCAGTATTTT. It specifies CASSLGRGGSTDTQYF.

This chain links TRBV11-2 with TRBJ2-2, with TRBD1 matching over 7 bases. With V trimmed by 3 bases and J by 7 bases, 8 bases remained unmatched. CDR3 length equals 15 residues. CDR1 is SGHAT, CDR2 FQNNGV, per germline. In nucleotides, the CDR3 is TGTGCCAGCAGCTTCGGCAGGGGGATTGTCGGGGAGCTGTTTTTT. Protein sequence: CASSFGRGIVGELFF. The whole variable domain, remainder taken from reference TRBV11-2 and TRBJ2-2, is EAGVAQSPRYKIIEKRQSVAFWCNPISGHATLYWYQQILGQGPKLLIQFQNNGVVDDSQLPKDRFSAERLKGVDSTLKIQPAKLEDSAVYLCASSFGRGIVGELFFGEGSRLTVL.

This CDR3 reads CASSPTGTKGSYNSPLHF. DNA for the CDR3: TGTGCCAGCAGTCCGACTGGTACCAAGGGGTCCTATAATTCACCCCTCCACTTT. The chain couples TRBV6-6 to TRBJ1-6, with D maybe TRBD1 (5 bases). V shed 5 bases and J shed 1 base, with 18 bases lying between them. This CDR3 contains 18 residues. CDR1 is MNHNY and CDR2 is SVGAGI in the germline V gene (reference sequence).